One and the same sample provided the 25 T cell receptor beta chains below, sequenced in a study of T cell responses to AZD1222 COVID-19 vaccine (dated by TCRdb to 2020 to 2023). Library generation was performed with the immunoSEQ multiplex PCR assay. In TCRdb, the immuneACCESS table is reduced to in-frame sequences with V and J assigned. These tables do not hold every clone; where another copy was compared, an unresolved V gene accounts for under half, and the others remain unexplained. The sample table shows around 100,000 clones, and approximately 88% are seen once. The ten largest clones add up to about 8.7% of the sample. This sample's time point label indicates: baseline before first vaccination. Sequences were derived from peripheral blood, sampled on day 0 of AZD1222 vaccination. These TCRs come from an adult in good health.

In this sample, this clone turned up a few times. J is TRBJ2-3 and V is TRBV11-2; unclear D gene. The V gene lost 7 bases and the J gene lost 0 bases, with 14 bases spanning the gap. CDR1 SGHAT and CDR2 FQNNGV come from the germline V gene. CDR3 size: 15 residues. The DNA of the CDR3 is TGTGCCAGCACCCCTCCCGTTCCTAGCACAGATACGCAGTATTTT. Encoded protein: CASTPPVPSTDTQYF. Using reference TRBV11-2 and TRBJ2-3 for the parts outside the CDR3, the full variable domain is EAGVAQSPRYKIIEKRQSVAFWCNPISGHATLYWYQQILGQGPKLLIQFQNNGVVDDSQLPKDRFSAERLKGVDSTLKIQPAKLEDSAVYLCASTPPVPSTDTQYFGPGTRLTVL.

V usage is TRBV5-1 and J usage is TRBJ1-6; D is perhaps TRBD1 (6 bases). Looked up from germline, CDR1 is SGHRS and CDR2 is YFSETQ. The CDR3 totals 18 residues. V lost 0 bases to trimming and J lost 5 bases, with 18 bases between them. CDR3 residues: CASSLEGGGRTDNSPLHF. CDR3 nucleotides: TGCGCCAGCAGCTTGGAAGGTGGGGGGCGCACGGATAATTCACCCCTCCACTTT.

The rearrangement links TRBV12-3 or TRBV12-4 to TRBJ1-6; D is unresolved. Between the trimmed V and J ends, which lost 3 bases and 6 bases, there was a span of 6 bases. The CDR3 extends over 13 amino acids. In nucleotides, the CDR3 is TGTGCCAGCAGTTTGGTCCCTAATTCACCCCTCCACTTT. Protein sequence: CASSLVPNSPLHF.

The CDR3 DNA follows: TGTGCCAGCAGCCAACTAGCGGGATTCGGTGAGCAGTTCTTC. Protein: CASSQLAGFGEQFF. This chain links TRBV14 with TRBJ2-1; TRBD2 matches at 9 bases. Germline assignment: CDR1 SGHDN and CDR2 FVKESK. The CDR3 length is 14 residues. The J segment lost 9 bases and the V segment lost 2 bases, leaving 5 bases of the junction unmatched.

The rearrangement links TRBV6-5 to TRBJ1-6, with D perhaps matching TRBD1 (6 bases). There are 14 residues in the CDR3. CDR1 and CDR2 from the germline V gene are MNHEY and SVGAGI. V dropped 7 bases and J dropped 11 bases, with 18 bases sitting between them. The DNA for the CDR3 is TGTGCCAGCAACGTAGATGGGGGCCCCCCACCCCTCCACTTT. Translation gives CASNVDGGPPPLHF.

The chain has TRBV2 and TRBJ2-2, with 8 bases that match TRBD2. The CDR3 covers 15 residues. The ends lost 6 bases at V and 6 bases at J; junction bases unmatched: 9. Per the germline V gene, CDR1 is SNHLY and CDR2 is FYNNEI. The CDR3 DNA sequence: TGTGCCAGCAGGACTTCTGGACTAGCCTCCGGGGAGCTGTTTTTT. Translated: CASRTSGLASGELFF.

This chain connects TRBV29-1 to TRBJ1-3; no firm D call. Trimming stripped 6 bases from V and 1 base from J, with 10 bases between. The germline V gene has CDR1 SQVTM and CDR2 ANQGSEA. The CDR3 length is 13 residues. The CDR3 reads CSVVTVSGNTIYF. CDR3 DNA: TGCAGCGTAGTGACCGTATCTGGAAACACCATATATTTT. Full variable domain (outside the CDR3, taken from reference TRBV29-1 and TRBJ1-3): SAVISQKPSRDICQRGTSLTIQCQVDSQVTMMFWYRQQPGQSLTLIATANQGSEATYESGFVIDKFPISRPNLTFSTLTVSNMSPEDSSIYLCSVVTVSGNTIYFGEGSWLTVV.

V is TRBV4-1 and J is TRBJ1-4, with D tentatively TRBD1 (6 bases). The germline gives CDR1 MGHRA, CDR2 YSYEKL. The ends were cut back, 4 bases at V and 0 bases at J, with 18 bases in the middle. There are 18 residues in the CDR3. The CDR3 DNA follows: TGCGCCAGCAGCCCCTCGCGCAGGGGAGAGACAACTAATGAAAAACTGTTTTTT. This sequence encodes CASSPSRRGETTNEKLFF.

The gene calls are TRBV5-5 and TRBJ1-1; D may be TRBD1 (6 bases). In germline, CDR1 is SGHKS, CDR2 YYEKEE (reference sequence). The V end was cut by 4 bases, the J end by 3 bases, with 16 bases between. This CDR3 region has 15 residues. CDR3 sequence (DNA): TGTGCCAGCAGCCATACTCCCAACAGGGACACTGAAGCTTTCTTT. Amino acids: CASSHTPNRDTEAFF.

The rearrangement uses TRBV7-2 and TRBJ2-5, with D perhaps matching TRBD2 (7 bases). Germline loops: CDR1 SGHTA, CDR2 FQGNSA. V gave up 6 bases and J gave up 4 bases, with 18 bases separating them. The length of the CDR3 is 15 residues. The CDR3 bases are TGTGCCAGCAGGCCTCGGGGGGCAGTGGGAGAGACCCAGTACTTC. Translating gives CASRPRGAVGETQYF.

The CDR3 coding sequence is TGTGCCAGCAGACTACAGCGGGGGGGCACAGATACGCAGTATTTT. Its translation: CASRLQRGGTDTQYF. The gene calls are TRBV2 and TRBJ2-3; 9 nucleotides agree with TRBD2. The V gene end was trimmed by 6 bases and the J gene end by 1 base; junction bases not matched to a gene: 5. The CDR3 is made up of 15 amino acids. Germline CDR1 and CDR2: SNHLY and FYNNEI.

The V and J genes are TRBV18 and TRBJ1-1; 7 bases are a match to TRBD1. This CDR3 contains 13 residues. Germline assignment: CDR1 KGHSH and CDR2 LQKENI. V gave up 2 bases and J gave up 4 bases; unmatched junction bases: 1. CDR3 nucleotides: TGTGCCAGCTCACCAAGACAGGGCACTGAAGCTTTCTTT. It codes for CASSPRQGTEAFF.

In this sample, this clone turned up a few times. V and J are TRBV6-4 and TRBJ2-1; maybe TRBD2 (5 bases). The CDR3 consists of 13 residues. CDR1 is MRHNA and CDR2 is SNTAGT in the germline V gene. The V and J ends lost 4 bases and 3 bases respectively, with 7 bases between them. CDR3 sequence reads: CASSVSDYNEQFF. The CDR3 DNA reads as TGTGCCAGCAGTGTTAGCGACTACAATGAGCAGTTCTTC.

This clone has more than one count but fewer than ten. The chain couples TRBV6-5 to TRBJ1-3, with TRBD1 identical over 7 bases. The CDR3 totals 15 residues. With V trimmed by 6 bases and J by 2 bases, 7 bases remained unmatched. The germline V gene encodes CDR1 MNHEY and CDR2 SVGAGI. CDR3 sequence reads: CASRRQGEAGNTIYF. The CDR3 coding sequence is TGTGCCAGCAGACGACAGGGTGAGGCTGGAAACACCATATATTTT.

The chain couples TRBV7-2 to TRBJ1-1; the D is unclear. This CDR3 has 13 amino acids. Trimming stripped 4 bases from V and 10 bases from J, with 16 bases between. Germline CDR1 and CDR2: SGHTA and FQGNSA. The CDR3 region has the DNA TGTGCCAGCAGCTCCTACGGTCCGGTCGTAGCTTTCTTT. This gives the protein CASSSYGPVVAFF. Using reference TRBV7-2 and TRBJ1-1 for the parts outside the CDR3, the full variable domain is GAGVSQSPSNKVTEKGKDVELRCDPISGHTALYWYRQSLGQGLEFLIYFQGNSAPDKSGLPSDRFSAERTGGSVSTLTIQRTQQEDSAVYLCASSSYGPVVAFFGQGTRLTVV.

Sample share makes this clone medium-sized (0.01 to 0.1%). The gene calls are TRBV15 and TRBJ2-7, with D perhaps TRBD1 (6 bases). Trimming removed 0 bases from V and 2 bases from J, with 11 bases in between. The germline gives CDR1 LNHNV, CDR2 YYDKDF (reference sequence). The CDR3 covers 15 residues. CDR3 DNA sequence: TGTGCCACCAGCAGAGATTTGGGGGCTACCTACGAGCAGTACTTC. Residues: CATSRDLGATYEQYF.

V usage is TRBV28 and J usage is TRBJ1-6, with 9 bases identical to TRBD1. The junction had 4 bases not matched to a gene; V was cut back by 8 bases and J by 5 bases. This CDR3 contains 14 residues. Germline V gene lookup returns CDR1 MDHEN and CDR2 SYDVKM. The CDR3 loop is CASGTGLNNSPLHF. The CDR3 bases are TGTGCCAGCGGGACAGGGCTGAATAATTCACCCCTCCACTTT.

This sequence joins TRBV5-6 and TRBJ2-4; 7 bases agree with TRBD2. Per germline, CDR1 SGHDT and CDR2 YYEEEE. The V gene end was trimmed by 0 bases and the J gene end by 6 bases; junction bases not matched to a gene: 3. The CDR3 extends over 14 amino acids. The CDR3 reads CASSLGDYVNIQYF. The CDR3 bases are TGTGCCAGCAGCTTGGGGGACTACGTAAACATTCAGTACTTC.

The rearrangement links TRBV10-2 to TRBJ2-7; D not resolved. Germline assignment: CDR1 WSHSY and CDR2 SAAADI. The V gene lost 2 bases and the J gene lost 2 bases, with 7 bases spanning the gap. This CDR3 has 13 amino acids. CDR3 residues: CASSEGETYEQYF. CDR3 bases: TGCGCCAGCAGTGAGGGGGAAACCTACGAGCAGTACTTC.

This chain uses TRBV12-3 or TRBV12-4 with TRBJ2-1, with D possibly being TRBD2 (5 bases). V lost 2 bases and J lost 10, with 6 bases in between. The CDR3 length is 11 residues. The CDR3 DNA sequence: TGTGCCAGCAGTTTACAGCGGGAGCAGTTCTTC. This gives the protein CASSLQREQFF.

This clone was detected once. CDR3 DNA: TGTGCCAGCCTTACTACAGGGGGCCTCACCGGGGAGCTGTTTTTT. It specifies CASLTTGGLTGELFF. The chain couples TRBV28 to TRBJ2-2, with TRBD1 matching over 9 bases. Losses at the gene ends were 8 bases for V and 4 bases for J; bases not matched to a gene: 8. CDR1 is MDHEN, CDR2 SYDVKM, per germline. The CDR3 runs 15 residues.

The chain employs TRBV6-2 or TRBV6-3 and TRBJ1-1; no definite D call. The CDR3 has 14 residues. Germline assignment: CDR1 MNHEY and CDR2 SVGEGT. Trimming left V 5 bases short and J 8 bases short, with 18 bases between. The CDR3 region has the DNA TGTGCCAGCAGTCACGGGCGTAGAGGCAGGGAAGCTTTCTTT. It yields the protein CASSHGRRGREAFF.

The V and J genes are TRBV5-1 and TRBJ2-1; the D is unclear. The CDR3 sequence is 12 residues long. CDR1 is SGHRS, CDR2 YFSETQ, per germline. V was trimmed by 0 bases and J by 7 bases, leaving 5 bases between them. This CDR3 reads CASSLVENEQFF. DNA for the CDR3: TGCGCCAGCAGCTTGGTAGAGAATGAGCAGTTCTTC.

The CDR3 spells CASSLAGVPSNQPQHF. CDR3 bases: TGTGCCAGCAGCTTGGCGGGGGTACCTAGCAATCAGCCCCAGCATTTT. V usage is TRBV5-6 and J usage is TRBJ1-5; possible D gene TRBD1, 5 bases. V lost 0 bases, J lost 0 bases, and 10 bases lay in between. Germline V lookup: CDR1 SGHDT, CDR2 YYEEEE. There are 16 residues in the CDR3.

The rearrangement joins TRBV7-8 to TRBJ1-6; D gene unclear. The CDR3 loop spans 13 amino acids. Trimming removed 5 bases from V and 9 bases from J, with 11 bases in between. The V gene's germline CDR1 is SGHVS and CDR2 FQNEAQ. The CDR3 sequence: CASSPFYSSPLHF. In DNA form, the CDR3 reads TGTGCCAGCAGCCCCTTTTACAGTTCACCCCTCCACTTT.